This T cell receptor (beta chain) was recovered during a study of prognosis after radiotherapy for stage I lung cancer. The overall study: The study included under 15 patients with newly diagnosed primary stage I lung tumors and 4 to 6 with oligometastatic NSCLC after surgical resection of the primary tumor.

Genomic DNA provided the template from which TCR beta CDR3 was amplified by two-round multiplex PCR. Specific primers for each TRBV and TRBJ gene were what first-round PCR used. TCRdb called the multiplex PCR reads again in MiXCR, with one record for every CDR3 protein. The sample comprises 15,000 to 20,000 distinct CDR3 sequences, about a third of which are singletons, and about 23% rests with the top ten. Germline V lookup: CDR1 MDHEN, CDR2 SYDVKM. Trimming removed 4 bases from V and 2 bases from J; junction bases left unmatched: 8. The CDR3 loop spans 16 amino acids. This clonotype came up many times.

This TCR derives from a donor aged 50 or older with non-small cell lung cancer. The input for sequencing was PBMCs, taken before or after stereotactic body radiation therapy (not recorded which). The chain employs TRBV28 and TRBJ1-3, with 7 bases matching TRBD1. CDR3 coding DNA: TGTGCCAGCAGTTCTAATGGGGGGACAGCTGGAAACACCATATATTTT. It translates to CASSSNGGTAGNTIYF.